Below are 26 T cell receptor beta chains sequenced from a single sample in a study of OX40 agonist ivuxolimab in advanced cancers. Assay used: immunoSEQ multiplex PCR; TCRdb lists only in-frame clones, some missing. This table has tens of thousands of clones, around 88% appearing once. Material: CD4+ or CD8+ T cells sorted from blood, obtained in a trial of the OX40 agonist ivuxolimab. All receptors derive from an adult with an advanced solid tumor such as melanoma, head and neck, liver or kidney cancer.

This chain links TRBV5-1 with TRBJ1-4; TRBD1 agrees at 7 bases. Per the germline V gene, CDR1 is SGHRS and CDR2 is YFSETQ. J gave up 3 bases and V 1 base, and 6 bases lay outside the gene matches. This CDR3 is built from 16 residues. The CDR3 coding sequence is TGCGCCAGCAGCTTGCGGTCAGGGGGGGCTAATGAAAAACTGTTTTTT. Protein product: CASSLRSGGANEKLFF.

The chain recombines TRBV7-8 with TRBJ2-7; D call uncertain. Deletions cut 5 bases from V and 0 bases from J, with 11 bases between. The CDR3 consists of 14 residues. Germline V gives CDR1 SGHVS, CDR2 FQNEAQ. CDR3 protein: CASSQQKTSYEQYF. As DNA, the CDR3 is TGTGCCAGCAGCCAACAGAAGACCTCCTACGAGCAGTACTTC. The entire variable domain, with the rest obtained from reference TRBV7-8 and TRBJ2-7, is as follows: GAGVSQSPRYKVAKRGQDVALRCDPISGHVSLFWYQQALGQGPEFLTYFQNEAQLDKSGLPSDRFFAERPEGSVSTLKIQRTQQEDSAVYLCASSQQKTSYEQYFGPGTRLTVT.

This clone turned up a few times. The CDR3 nucleotides are TGTGCCAGCAGTGAGTCTCCTATTGGGGGCTACACCTTC. This translates into CASSESPIGGYTF. The J gene is TRBJ1-2, the V gene TRBV2; D unresolved. The CDR3 extends over 13 amino acids. CDR1 and CDR2 (germline): SNHLY, FYNNEI. Between the trimmed V and J ends, which lost 3 bases and 8 bases, there was a span of 13 bases.

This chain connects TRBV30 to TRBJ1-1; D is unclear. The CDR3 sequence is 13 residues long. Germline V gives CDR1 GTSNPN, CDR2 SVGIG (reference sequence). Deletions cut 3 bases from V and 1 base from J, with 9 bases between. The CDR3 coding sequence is TGTGCCTGGAGGAAAGGAGGGAACACTGAAGCTTTCTTT. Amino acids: CAWRKGGNTEAFF.

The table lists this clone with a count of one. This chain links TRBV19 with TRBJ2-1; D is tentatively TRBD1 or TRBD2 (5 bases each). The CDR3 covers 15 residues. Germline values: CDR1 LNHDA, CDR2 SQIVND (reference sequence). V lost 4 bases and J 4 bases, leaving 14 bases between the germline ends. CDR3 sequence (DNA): TGTGCCAGTAGTAGGGGGACGATTCGATACAATGAGCAGTTCTTC. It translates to CASSRGTIRYNEQFF.

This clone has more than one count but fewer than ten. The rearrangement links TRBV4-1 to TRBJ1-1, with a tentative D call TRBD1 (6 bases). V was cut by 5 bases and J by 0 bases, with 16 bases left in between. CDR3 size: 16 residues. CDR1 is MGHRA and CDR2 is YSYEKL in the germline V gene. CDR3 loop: CASSSRGGKMNTEAFF. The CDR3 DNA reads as TGCGCCAGCAGCTCCAGGGGAGGGAAGATGAACACTGAAGCTTTCTTT.

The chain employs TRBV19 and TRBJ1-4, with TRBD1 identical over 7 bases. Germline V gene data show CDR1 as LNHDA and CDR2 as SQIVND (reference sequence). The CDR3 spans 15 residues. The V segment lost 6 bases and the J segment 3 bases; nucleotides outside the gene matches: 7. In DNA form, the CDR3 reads TGTGCCAGTAGCATTGGACAGGTTTCTAATGAAAAACTGTTTTTT. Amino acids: CASSIGQVSNEKLFF.

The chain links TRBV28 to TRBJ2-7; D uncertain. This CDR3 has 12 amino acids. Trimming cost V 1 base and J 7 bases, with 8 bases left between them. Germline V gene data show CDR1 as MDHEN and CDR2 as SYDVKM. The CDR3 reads CASSLSVGEQYF. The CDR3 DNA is TGTGCCAGCAGTTTATCGGTGGGGGAGCAGTACTTC.

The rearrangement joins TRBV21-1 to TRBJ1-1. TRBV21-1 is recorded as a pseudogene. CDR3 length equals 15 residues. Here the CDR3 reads CANTDRDSQNTEAFF. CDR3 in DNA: TGTGCCAATACGGACCGGGACTCTCAGAACACTGAAGCTTTCTTT.

This chain's CDR3 is CASSEGHPYNEQFF. CDR3 DNA sequence: TGCGCCAGCAGTGAGGGTCATCCCTACAATGAGCAGTTCTTC. V usage is TRBV10-1 and J usage is TRBJ2-1; D is uncertain. V was clipped by 2 bases and J by 2 bases, with 7 bases between them. The CDR3 contains 14 residues. Germline CDR1 reads WNHNN; CDR2 reads SYGVQD (reference sequence).

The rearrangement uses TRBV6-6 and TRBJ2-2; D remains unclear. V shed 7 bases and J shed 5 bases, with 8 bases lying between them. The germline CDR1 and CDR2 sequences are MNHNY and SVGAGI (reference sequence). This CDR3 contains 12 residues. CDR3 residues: CASTNPTGELFF. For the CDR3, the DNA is TGTGCCAGCACCAACCCTACCGGGGAGCTGTTTTTT.

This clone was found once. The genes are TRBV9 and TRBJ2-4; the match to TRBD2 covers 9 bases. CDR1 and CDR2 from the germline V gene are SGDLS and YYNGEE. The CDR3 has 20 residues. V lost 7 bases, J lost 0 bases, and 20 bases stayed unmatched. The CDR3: CASPRLPAGGPRVAKNIQYF. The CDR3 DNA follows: TGTGCCAGCCCAAGGCTCCCAGCGGGGGGACCCCGCGTAGCCAAAAACATTCAGTACTTC. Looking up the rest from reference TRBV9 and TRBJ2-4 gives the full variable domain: DSGVTQTPKHLITATGQRVTLRCSPRSGDLSVYWYQQSLDQGLQFLIQYYNGEERAKGNILERFSAQQFPDLHSELNLSSLELGDSALYFCASPRLPAGGPRVAKNIQYFGAGTRLSVL.

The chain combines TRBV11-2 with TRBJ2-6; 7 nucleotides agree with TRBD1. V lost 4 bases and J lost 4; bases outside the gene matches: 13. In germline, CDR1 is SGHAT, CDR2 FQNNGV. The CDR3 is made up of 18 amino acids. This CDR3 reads CASSSRQGYGAGANVLTF. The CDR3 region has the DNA TGTGCCAGCAGCTCACGACAGGGATACGGGGCCGGGGCCAACGTCCTGACTTTC.

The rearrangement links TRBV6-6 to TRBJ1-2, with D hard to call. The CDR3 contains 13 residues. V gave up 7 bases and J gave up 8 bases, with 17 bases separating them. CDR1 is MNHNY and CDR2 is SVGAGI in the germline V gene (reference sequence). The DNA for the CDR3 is TGTGCCAGCACTGTTCTCGGACCCCCGGGCTACACCTTC. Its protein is CASTVLGPPGYTF.

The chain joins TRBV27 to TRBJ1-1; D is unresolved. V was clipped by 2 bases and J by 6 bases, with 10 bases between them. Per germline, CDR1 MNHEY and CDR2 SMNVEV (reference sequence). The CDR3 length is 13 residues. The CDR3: CASSLKGRSEAFF. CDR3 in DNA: TGTGCCAGCAGTTTAAAAGGCAGATCTGAAGCTTTCTTT.

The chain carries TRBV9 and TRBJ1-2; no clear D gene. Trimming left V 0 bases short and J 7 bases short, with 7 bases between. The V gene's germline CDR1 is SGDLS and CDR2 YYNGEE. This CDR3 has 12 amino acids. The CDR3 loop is CASSVGSSGYTF. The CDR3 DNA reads TGTGCCAGCAGCGTAGGGAGTTCTGGCTACACCTTC. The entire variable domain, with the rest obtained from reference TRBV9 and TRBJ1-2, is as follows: DSGVTQTPKHLITATGQRVTLRCSPRSGDLSVYWYQQSLDQGLQFLIQYYNGEERAKGNILERFSAQQFPDLHSELNLSSLELGDSALYFCASSVGSSGYTFGSGTRLTVV.

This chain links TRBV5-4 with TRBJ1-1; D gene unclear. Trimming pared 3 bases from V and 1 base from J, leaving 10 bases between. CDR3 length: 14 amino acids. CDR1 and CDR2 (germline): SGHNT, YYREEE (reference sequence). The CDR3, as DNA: TGTGCCAGCAGCTCCGCACTACCGAACACTGAAGCTTTCTTT. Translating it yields CASSSALPNTEAFF.

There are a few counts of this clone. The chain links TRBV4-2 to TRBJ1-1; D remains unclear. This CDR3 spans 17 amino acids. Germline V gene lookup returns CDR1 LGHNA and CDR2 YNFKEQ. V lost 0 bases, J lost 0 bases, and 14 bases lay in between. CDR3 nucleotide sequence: TGTGCCAGCAGCCAAGATTTGCTTGGAGGACTGAACACTGAAGCTTTCTTT. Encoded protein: CASSQDLLGGLNTEAFF.

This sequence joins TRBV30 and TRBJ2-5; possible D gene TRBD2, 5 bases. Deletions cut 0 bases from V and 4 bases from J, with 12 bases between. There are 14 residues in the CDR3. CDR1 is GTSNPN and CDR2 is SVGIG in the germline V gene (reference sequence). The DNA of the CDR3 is TGTGCCTGGAGTGTACCCGGGATAATAGAGACCCAGTACTTC. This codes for CAWSVPGIIETQYF. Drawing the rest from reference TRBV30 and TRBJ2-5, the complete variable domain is SQTIHQWPATLVQPVGSPLSLECTVEGTSNPNLYWYRQAAGRGLQLLFYSVGIGQISSEVPQNLSASRPQDRQFILSSKKLLLSDSGFYLCAWSVPGIIETQYFGPGTRLLVL.

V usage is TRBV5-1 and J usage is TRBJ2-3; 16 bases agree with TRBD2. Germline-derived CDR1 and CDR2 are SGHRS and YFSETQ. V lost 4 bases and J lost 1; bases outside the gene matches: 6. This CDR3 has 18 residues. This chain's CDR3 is CASSPGLAGGRRTDTQYF. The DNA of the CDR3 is TGCGCCAGCAGCCCGGGACTAGCGGGGGGGCGTCGCACAGATACGCAGTATTTT. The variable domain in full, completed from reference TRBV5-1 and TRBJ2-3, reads KAGVTQTPRYLIKTRGQQVTLSCSPISGHRSVSWYQQTPGQGLQFLFEYFSETQRNKGNFPGRFSGRQFSNSRSEMNVSTLELGDSALYLCASSPGLAGGRRTDTQYFGPGTRLTVL.

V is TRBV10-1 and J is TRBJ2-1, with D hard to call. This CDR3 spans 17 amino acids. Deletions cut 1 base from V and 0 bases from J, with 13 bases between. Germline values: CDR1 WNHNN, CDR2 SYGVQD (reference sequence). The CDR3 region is CASSELPWHTSYNEQFF. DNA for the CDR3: TGCGCCAGCAGTGAGTTGCCTTGGCATACCTCCTACAATGAGCAGTTCTTC.

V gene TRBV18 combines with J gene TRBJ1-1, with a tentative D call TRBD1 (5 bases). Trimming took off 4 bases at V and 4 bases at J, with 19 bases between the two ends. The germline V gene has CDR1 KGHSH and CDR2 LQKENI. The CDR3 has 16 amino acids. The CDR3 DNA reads TGTGCCAGCTCACGGGGCACCCAGGGTATAGGCACTGAAGCTTTCTTT. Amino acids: CASSRGTQGIGTEAFF.

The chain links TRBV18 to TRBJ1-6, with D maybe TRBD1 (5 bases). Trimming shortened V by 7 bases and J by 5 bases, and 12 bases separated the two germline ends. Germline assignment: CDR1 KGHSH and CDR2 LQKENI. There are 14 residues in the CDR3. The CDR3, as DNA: TGTGCCAGCTACGCAGGGACCCATAATTCACCCCTCCACTTT. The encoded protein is CASYAGTHNSPLHF.

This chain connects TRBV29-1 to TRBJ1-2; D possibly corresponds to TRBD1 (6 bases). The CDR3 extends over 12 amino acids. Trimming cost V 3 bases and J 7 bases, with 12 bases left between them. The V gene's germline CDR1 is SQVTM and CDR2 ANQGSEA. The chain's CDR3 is CSVEGGAGGYTF. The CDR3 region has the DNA TGCAGCGTTGAGGGGGGGGCTGGTGGCTACACCTTC. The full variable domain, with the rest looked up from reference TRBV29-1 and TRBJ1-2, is SAVISQKPSRDICQRGTSLTIQCQVDSQVTMMFWYRQQPGQSLTLIATANQGSEATYESGFVIDKFPISRPNLTFSTLTVSNMSPEDSSIYLCSVEGGAGGYTFGSGTRLTVV.

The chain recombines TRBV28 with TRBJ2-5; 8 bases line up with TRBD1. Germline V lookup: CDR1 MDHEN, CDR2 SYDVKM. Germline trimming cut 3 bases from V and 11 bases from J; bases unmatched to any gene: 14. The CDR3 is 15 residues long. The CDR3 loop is CASSLGTGGGERQYF. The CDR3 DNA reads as TGTGCCAGCAGTTTGGGAACAGGGGGTGGAGAACGGCAGTACTTC.

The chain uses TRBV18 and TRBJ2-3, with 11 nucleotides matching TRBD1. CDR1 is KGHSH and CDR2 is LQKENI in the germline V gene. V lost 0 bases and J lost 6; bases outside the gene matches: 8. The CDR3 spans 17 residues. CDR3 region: CASSPPSGTGGSDTQYF. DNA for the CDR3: TGTGCCAGCTCACCACCAAGTGGGACAGGGGGTTCGGATACGCAGTATTTT.